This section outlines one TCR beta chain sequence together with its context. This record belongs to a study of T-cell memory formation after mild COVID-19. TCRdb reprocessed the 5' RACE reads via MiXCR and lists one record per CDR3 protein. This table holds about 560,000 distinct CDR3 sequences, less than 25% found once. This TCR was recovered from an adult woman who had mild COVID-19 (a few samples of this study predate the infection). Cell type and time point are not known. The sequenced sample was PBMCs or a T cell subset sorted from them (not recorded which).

CDR3 amino acids: CATSSGTSGAGETQYF. CDR3 DNA sequence: TGTGCCACCAGCTCCGGGACTAGCGGGGCGGGGGAGACCCAGTACTTC. The rearrangement links TRBV24-1 to TRBJ2-5; 13 bases map to TRBD2. The V and J ends lost 7 bases and 5 bases, in that order; junction bases with no gene match: 9. The CDR3 spans 16 residues. Looked up from germline, CDR1 is KGHDR and CDR2 is SFDVKD.